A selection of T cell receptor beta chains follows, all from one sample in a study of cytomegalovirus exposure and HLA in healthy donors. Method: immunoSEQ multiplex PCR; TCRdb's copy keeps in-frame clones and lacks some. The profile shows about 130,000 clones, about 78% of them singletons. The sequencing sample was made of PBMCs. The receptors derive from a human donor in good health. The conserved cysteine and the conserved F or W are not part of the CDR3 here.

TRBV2	ASGKVTTNEKLF
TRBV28	ASSTLTSPENEQY
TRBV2	ASSLSGVAGELF
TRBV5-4	ASSIPPGGGYT
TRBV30	AWTGQGVSGGYT
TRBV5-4	ASSREGTGGYGYGYT
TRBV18	ASSQAGKTNTEAF
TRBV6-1	ASHRTGIQETQY
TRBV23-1	ASKPDGENTEAF
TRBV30	AWRRQGYNSPLH
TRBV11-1	ASSRLRGRADTEAF
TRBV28	ASSSRPGQGIPGNTIY
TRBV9	ASSVAPDFYEQY
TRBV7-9	SSSEQGEPQH
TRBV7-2	ASSLAGQNTDTQY
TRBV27	ASSLRWTNVRSYNEQF
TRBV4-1	ASSPRPTGLNTEAF
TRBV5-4	ASSRGQAQETQY
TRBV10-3	AISGRDSFQETQY
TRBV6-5	ASFEQGRGNQPQH
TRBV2	ASTQGISEQY
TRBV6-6	ASSYSGSGQPQH
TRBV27	ASSSLDRAANYGYT
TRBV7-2	ASSGRPQGTPNYGYT
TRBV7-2	ASSLEAGISNQPQH
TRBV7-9	ASGGQGYQPQH
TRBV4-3	ASSLGLAGGLQY
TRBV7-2	ASSLVYPASSGRSYEQY
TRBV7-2	ASKRLAGTDTQY
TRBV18	ASSFRHSSQGPYEQY
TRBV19	ASSLTGNEVRGYT
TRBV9	ASSGSGGSGEQF
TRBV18	ASSPRSGSYNEQF
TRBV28	ASSFGGTEAF
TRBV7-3	ASSLMGGTAYEQY
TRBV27	ASSPRLDRVSEQF
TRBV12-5	ASTSTDTQY
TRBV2	ASSDVQVSSYEQY
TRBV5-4	ASSRGGNHQETQY
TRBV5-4	ASIKKGYNEQF
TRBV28	ASSLTGNRNTEAF
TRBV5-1	ASSSNSGYEQY
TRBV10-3	AILRTEGGYT
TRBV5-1	ASKWAPYQETQY
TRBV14	ASSQGLDRANTEAF
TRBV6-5	ASRKSGAYSYEQY